Described below is a single T cell receptor beta chain sequence and its context. Its target is unknown. The data derive from a study of vaccination effects on CD4 cells after COVID-19. This CDR3 has 11 residues. Germline V gene data show CDR1 as SNHLY and CDR2 as FYNNEI. V gave up 6 bases and J gave up 15 bases; unmatched junction bases: 5. Cells that had been cultured for 10 days were the source of isolated CD4+ T cells. Assay used: immunoSEQ multiplex PCR; TCRdb lists only in-frame clones, some missing. Among about 37,000 clones listed, 60% to 75% were seen once. Findings of the study overall: In healthy vaccinees, only 1 of 255 vaccine-induced clones cross-reacted with common cold coronaviruses.

The source material was CD4+ T cells from PBMCs cultured without peptide, sampled before COVID-19 vaccination. The sequence was collected from a human donor who received a COVID-19 vaccine. The chain employs TRBV2 and TRBJ2-1; 10 nucleotides agree with TRBD1. This chain's CDR3 is CASRDRGYMFF. CDR3 in DNA: TGTGCCAGCAGGGACAGGGGGTATATGTTCTTC. The entire variable domain, with the rest obtained from reference TRBV2 and TRBJ2-1, is as follows: EPEVTQTPSHQVTQMGQEVILRCVPISNHLYFYWYRQILGQKVEFLVSFYNNEISEKSEIFDDQFSVERPDGSNFTLKIRSTKLEDSAMYFCASRDRGYMFFGPGTRLTVL.